This T cell receptor (beta chain) was identified during a study of cytomegalovirus exposure and HLA in healthy donors. Background on the study: Genotyping of about 400 donors showed that around 86% belonged to the Caucasian-associated ancestry cluster.

V lost 4 bases and J lost 1; bases outside the gene matches: 11. Looked up from germline, CDR1 is SQVTM and CDR2 is ANQGSEA. There are 17 residues in the CDR3. Regarding the study as a whole: Researchers reportedly found TCR beta sequences accurately predicted most subjects' HLA-A and HLA-B alleles. Researchers counted 180 or so TCR beta chains as cytomegalovirus-associated.

Comment on this clone: Its target is unknown.

PCR employed 60 Vbeta and 13 Jbeta primers. Study processing details: Later work found 80 million or so unique TCR beta chains, with 10 million to 14 million shared. Assay: immunoSEQ multiplex PCR; the TCRdb copy retains only in-frame clones and omits some. The V and J calls and the clone size are those of that table, but D and trimming were determined from the DNA. The sample consists of 150,000 to 200,000 clones, roughly 80% of them appearing once. The material sequenced was PBMCs. The TCR originated in a man aged 50 to 60 in good health and CMV-seropositive. The rearrangement joins TRBV29-1 to TRBJ2-1, with TRBD1 matching 9 bases. This chain's CDR3 is CSVAGTGITSSYNEQFF. The CDR3 DNA follows: TGCAGCGTTGCTGGGACAGGGATTACTTCTTCCTACAATGAGCAGTTCTTC.